This T cell receptor (beta chain) was identified during a study of tumor-infiltrating lymphocytes in localized non-small cell lung cancer. The CDR3 has 15 residues. Germline CDR1 reads SNHLY; CDR2 reads FYNNEI. The ends lost 4 bases at V and 4 bases at J; junction bases unmatched: 6. Details on this clone: Its specificity is not known.

Assay used: immunoSEQ multiplex PCR; TCRdb lists only in-frame clones, some missing. This sample has about 13,000 clones, with 79% found just once. Findings and caveats of the study: Recurrence-free survival showed no association with tumor T-cell fraction. Tumors had more T cell infiltration than uninvolved lung, per TCRbeta sequencing and CD3 counts. No T-cell fraction difference was seen between IM1 and IM2 tumors.

The receptor's source is a human donor with non-small cell lung cancer. The chain uses TRBV2 and TRBJ2-2; TRBD1 aligns across 7 bases. Sequencing input: lung tumor tissue. CDR3 DNA: TGTGCCAGCAGTGCCCTGACAGGGACCACCGGGGAGCTGTTTTTT. Residues: CASSALTGTTGELFF.